This T cell receptor (beta chain) stems from a study of vaccination and CD4 T cells after COVID-19. Background on the study: The cells in question were stimulated using overlapping spike peptides derived from SARS-CoV-2, HCoV-NL63, HCoV-OC43 and HCoV-229E.

For this clonotype: Its specificity is unknown.

An Oncomine TCR Beta short-read assay was used to sequence the DNA from cultured CD4+ T cells. TCRdb re-derived calls from the PCR reads in MiXCR, one entry per CDR3 protein. The table shows fewer than 15,000 distinct CDR3 sequences, with 30% to 50% occurring only once. V lost 6 bases and J lost 5, with 13 bases in between. CDR3 length equals 13 residues. Germline CDR1 is MDHEN and CDR2 is SYDVKM. Noted treatment: approximately nine-day PBMC culture with coronavirus spike peptide pools or control peptides (ViraFEST assay). Each well received two million PBMCs, cultured with approximately 9 IU/ml IL-2 and approximately 10 ug/ml peptide pools.

Sequenced: CD4+ T cells from blood, cultured in vitro. The V gene is TRBV28, the J gene TRBJ1-2; D is possibly TRBD1 (5 bases). The sequence was collected from a human donor who had recovered from COVID-19. The CDR3 is CASRPSGTYGYTF. CDR3 nucleotide sequence: TGTGCCAGCAGGCCCTCCGGGACTTATGGCTACACCTTC.